The rows below give T cell receptor beta chains drawn from one sample of a study of T cell responses to AZD1222 COVID-19 vaccine. Profiled with immunoSEQ multiplex PCR; TCRdb holds only in-frame clones, not every one. Here the sample spans fewer than 200,000 clones, just under 95% being singletons. Sequencing was performed on peripheral blood, taken on day 0 of AZD1222 vaccination. These receptors all come from an adult in good health. Both conserved end residues are part of each CDR3. The D gene is left open where the match is weak. Only part of the rows carry a size: once, few, many, or a class if the clone is expanded.

>TRBJ2-7|TRBD2|-|TRBV10-3
TGTGCCATCAGTGGTACGCGGGAGAAATCCTACGAGCAGTACTTC
CAISGTREKSYEQYF
>TRBJ1-2|-|-|TRBV7-2
TGTGCCAGCAGCCCCCAGATGAGGAACGGAGGGGGCTACACCTTC
CASSPQMRNGGGYTF
>TRBJ2-2|TRBD2|-|TRBV19
TGTGCCAGTAGGGGGTACACTAGCGTCGGCGGGGAGCTGTTTTTT
CASRGYTSVGGELFF
>TRBJ1-5|-|-|TRBV19
TGTGCCAGTAGTACTACCTGGGGACCGGCTGTCTCCAATCAGCCCCAGCATTTT
CASSTTWGPAVSNQPQHF
>TRBJ1-6|TRBD1|once|TRBV5-1
TGCGCCAGCAGCTTGGGGGGACAGGGAGTCTCACCCCTCCACTTT
CASSLGGQGVSPLHF
>TRBJ1-1|-|-|TRBV30
TGTGCCTGGAGTCTTCGACACGCTGAAGCTTTCTTT
CAWSLRHAEAFF
>TRBJ2-3|-|-|TRBV12-1
TGTGCCAGCAGCTTTGGACTAGCGGGAGGAGGAGATACGCAGTATTTT
CASSFGLAGGGDTQYF
>TRBJ2-1|TRBD2|-|TRBV6-5
TGTGCCAGCAGTTACGAGTTAGCGGGAGCGCGTGAGCAGTTCTTC
CASSYELAGAREQFF
>TRBJ2-1|-|-|TRBV12-3/TRBV12-4
TGTGCCAGCAGTTTGACGACCAGCAATGAGCAGTTCTTC
CASSLTTSNEQFF
>TRBJ2-2|TRBD1|once|TRBV18
TGTGCCAGCTCACCACTCGGACAGGGTCTCGGCGGGGAGCTGTTTTTT
CASSPLGQGLGGELFF
>TRBJ1-4|-|-|TRBV7-2
TGTGCCAGCAGTCGATCGGGGGGGGAAAAACTGTTTTTT
CASSRSGGEKLFF
>TRBJ1-5|-|-|TRBV20-1
TGCAGTGCTAGTGACCAGGGGCGGGCAGCGGGTCAGCCCCAGCATTTT
CSASDQGRAAGQPQHF
>TRBJ2-7|TRBD2|-|TRBV11-2
TGTGCCAGCAGCTTAGGAGCGGGAATCGAAGGCGAGCAGTACTTC
CASSLGAGIEGEQYF
>TRBJ2-5|-|-|TRBV3-1/TRBV3-2
TGTGCCAGCAGTCGGACCATTTCTCAAGAGACCCAGTACTTC
CASSRTISQETQYF
>TRBJ2-7|TRBD1|-|TRBV30
TGTGCCTGGAGCGCCGGGACAGTTGAATACTTC
CAWSAGTVEYF
>TRBJ1-2|-|-|TRBV30
TGTGCCTGGAGGGGTTGGCGCGGCTACACCTTC
CAWRGWRGYTF
>TRBJ2-7|TRBD1|once|TRBV7-2
TGTGCCAGCAGCCCCCGGACCGGGACAGGGGGTCACGAGCAGTACTTC
CASSPRTGTGGHEQYF
>TRBJ2-7|-|once|TRBV3-1/TRBV3-2
TGTGCCAGCAGCCAGGTGGGGGGCGAGCAGTACTTC
CASSQVGGEQYF
>TRBJ2-7|TRBD2|-|TRBV5-1
TGCGCCAGCAGCTTTACAGGGACTAGCGGGACGTCATACGAGCAGTACTTC
CASSFTGTSGTSYEQYF
>TRBJ1-1|TRBD1|-|TRBV12-3/TRBV12-4
TGTGCCAGCAGTACCTACAGGGGAGGTGAAGCTTTCTTT
CASSTYRGGEAFF
>TRBJ2-2|-|-|TRBV21-1
TGTGCCAGCAGCAAAGGTCCCGACGGCGAGGGGATAAAGGACACCGGGGAGCTGTTTTTT
CASSKGPDGEGIKDTGELFF
>TRBJ2-7|-|-|TRBV12-3/TRBV12-4
TGTGCCAGCAGATTATTTGGGACGGGCGAGCAGTACTTC
CASRLFGTGEQYF
>TRBJ2-3|TRBD2|-|TRBV12-3/TRBV12-4
TGTGCCAGCAGTGCATACCGGGAGGGTACGCAGTATTTT
CASSAYREGTQYF
>TRBJ2-1|TRBD2|-|TRBV7-9
TGTGCCAGCAGCTCCTTGAGCGGGAGGGCCTACAATGAGCAGTTCTTC
CASSSLSGRAYNEQFF
>TRBJ2-1|TRBD1|once|TRBV11-2
TGTGCCAGCAGCTCCACGTCAGGGGGCGCTTACAATGAGCAGTTCTTC
CASSSTSGGAYNEQFF
>TRBJ1-2|-|-|TRBV6-5
TGTGCCAGCAGCAACGGACAGAACTATGGCTACACCTTC
CASSNGQNYGYTF
>TRBJ2-3|-|-|TRBV11-2
TGTGCCAGCAGCTCCTACAGGAAATCATTTGCAGATACGCAGTATTTT
CASSSYRKSFADTQYF
>TRBJ1-4|TRBD1|-|TRBV3-1/TRBV3-2
TGTGCCAGCAGCCTGGGACAGGCTAAAAGACTGTTTTTT
CASSLGQAKRLFF
>TRBJ2-3|-|-|TRBV5-1
TGCGCCAGCAGCTTGGGTTTGATCGGTAGAAGCACAGATACGCAGTATTTT
CASSLGLIGRSTDTQYF
>TRBJ1-3|-|-|TRBV6-5
TGTGCCAGCAGCTTGCTTGTTGGAAACACCATATATTTT
CASSLLVGNTIYF
>TRBJ1-6|TRBD1|-|TRBV2
TGTGCCAGCAGTGAAAGTAGGGCAGGGGGTTCACCCCTCCACTTT
CASSESRAGGSPLHF
>TRBJ2-2|TRBD1|-|TRBV7-9
TGTGCCAGCAGGGGAAACAGGGGGCTCACCGGGGAGCTGTTTTTT
CASRGNRGLTGELFF
>TRBJ2-5|-|-|TRBV7-2
TGTGCCAGCAGCTTAGCGCTGGGTTGGGAGACCCAGTACTTC
CASSLALGWETQYF
>TRBJ1-5|-|-|TRBV6-5
TGTGCCAGCCTACCGTCGATCGGTCAGCCCCAGCATTTT
CASLPSIGQPQHF
>TRBJ2-7|-|-|TRBV19
TGTGCCAGTAGTACCACCGGGACGGCCTCCTACGAGCAGTACTTC
CASSTTGTASYEQYF
>TRBJ2-3|TRBD2|-|TRBV30
TGTGCCTGGAGTCCCCGACTAGCTAGCACAGATACGCAGTATTTT
CAWSPRLASTDTQYF
>TRBJ2-2|TRBD2|-|TRBV11-2
TGTGCCAGCAGCTCCCGACTAGCGGGGGAGCTAACGAACACCGGGGAGCTGTTTTTT
CASSSRLAGELTNTGELFF
>TRBJ2-7|-|-|TRBV5-1
TGCGCCAGCAGGTCTCCCCCATCGAAGCAGTACTTC
CASRSPPSKQYF
>TRBJ2-3|TRBD2|-|TRBV18
TGTGCCAGCTCACCCCCGGGACTAGCGGGTCCCGATACGCAGTATTTT
CASSPPGLAGPDTQYF
>TRBJ1-5|-|-|TRBV2
TGTGCCAGCGCGCAAACAGGGTCGTATCAGCCCCAGCATTTT
CASAQTGSYQPQHF
>TRBJ2-1|-|-|TRBV7-3
TGTGCCAGCAGCCCAGAGCAACGGAGGAATGAGCAGTTCTTC
CASSPEQRRNEQFF
>TRBJ2-1|-|-|TRBV18
TGTGCCAGCTCACCTTTTGAGACAGTTAACAATGAGCAGTTCTTC
CASSPFETVNNEQFF
>TRBJ1-1|-|-|TRBV28
TGTGCCAGCAGTCTTTCCGGAGAGAACACTGAAGCTTTCTTT
CASSLSGENTEAFF
>TRBJ1-5|-|-|TRBV10-2
TGCGCCAGCAGTGCGGGGGGTGGCAATCAGCCCCAGCATTTT
CASSAGGGNQPQHF
>TRBJ1-6|-|-|TRBV5-1
TGCGCCAGCAGCTTGGAACAGGGAAGCTCACCCCTCCACTTT
CASSLEQGSSPLHF
>TRBJ2-1|-|-|TRBV7-9
TGTGCCAGCAGCTCCCCACGGGGGAATGAGCAGTTCTTC
CASSSPRGNEQFF
>TRBJ2-7|-|-|TRBV12-5
TGTGCTAGTGGTCCTCAGCACGGGACACAACACTACGAGCAGTACTTC
CASGPQHGTQHYEQYF
>TRBJ2-7|-|-|TRBV11-2
TGTGCCAGCAGCTTTAGTACCACCGGGATGGTCTCCTACGAGCAGTACTTC
CASSFSTTGMVSYEQYF
>TRBJ2-1|-|-|TRBV11-3
TGTGCCAGCAGCTCCCGGTCCTCCTACAATGAGCAGTTCTTC
CASSSRSSYNEQFF
>TRBJ1-5|-|-|TRBV19
TGTGCCAGTAGTATCTTGGGCGTTCAGCCCCAGCATTTT
CASSILGVQPQHF
>TRBJ1-5|-|-|TRBV18
TGTGCCAGCTCACCAGAGGCCGATCAGCCCCAGCATTTT
CASSPEADQPQHF
>TRBJ2-7|TRBD1|-|TRBV7-2
TGTGCCAGCAGCTTAGCCGGACAGGGGATGGTGGAGCAGTACTTC
CASSLAGQGMVEQYF